What follows are 32 T cell receptor beta chains derived from one specimen sequenced in a study of T cells in Graves' hyperthyroidism and ophthalmopathy. RNA transcripts provided the source from which TCR beta CDR3 regions were amplified. During a first-round RT-PCR of the TCR CDR3, the HTBI primer set was used. TCRdb redid the calling of the multiplex PCR reads with MiXCR, one entry per CDR3 protein. The sample shows some 510,000 distinct CDR3 sequences, around 20% of them seen only once. Sequences were obtained from blood. The receptors come from a man younger than 35 with Graves' hyperthyroidism.

This chain uses TRBV20-1 with TRBJ1-5; 9 nucleotides agree with TRBD1. This CDR3 contains 16 residues. J was trimmed by 6 bases and V by 0 bases; bases with no gene match: 9. Germline V gives CDR1 DFQATT, CDR2 SNEGSKA (reference sequence). The CDR3 region has the DNA TGCAGTGCTAGAGAGGGTGGACAGGGGCCCAGTCAGCCCCAGCATTTT. It yields the protein CSAREGGQGPSQPQHF.

This clonotype has a count of ten or more. The CDR3 protein is CASRQTGEVGIQYF. CDR3 coding DNA: TGCGCCAGCAGGCAAACAGGGGAAGTGGGCATTCAGTACTTC. This rearrangement joins TRBV5-1 to TRBJ2-4; TRBD1 agrees at 7 bases. The germline CDR1 and CDR2 sequences are SGHRS and YFSETQ. With V trimmed by 5 bases and J by 9 bases, 11 bases remained unmatched. There are 14 residues in the CDR3.

The chain links TRBV2 to TRBJ2-2; the match to TRBD2 covers 9 bases. CDR3 length: 15 residues. V trimming: 7 bases; J trimming: 7 bases; junction bases outside the gene matches: 10. CDR1 and CDR2 from the germline V gene are SNHLY and FYNNEI. This CDR3 reads CASNGAGGRNGELFF. The CDR3 DNA sequence: TGTGCCAGCAACGGAGCGGGGGGTAGGAACGGGGAGCTGTTTTTT.

Many counts were recorded for this clonotype. This sequence joins TRBV27 and TRBJ1-2; 7 nucleotides line up with TRBD1. This CDR3 contains 13 residues. V gave up 6 bases and J gave up 4 bases; unmatched junction bases: 5. Per germline, CDR1 MNHEY and CDR2 SMNVEV (reference sequence). CDR3 loop: CASRSTGVYGYTF. The CDR3 DNA reads TGTGCCAGCAGATCTACAGGGGTCTATGGCTACACCTTC.

The V gene is TRBV6-1, the J gene TRBJ1-5; the D is unclear. V lost 0 bases and J lost 2, with 11 bases in between. The CDR3 is made up of 16 amino acids. Per the germline V gene, CDR1 is MNHNS and CDR2 is SASEGT. CDR3 bases: TGTGCCAGCAGTGAAGCCCGACGGGTGGGCAATCAGCCCCAGCATTTT. This codes for CASSEARRVGNQPQHF.

This clonotype was seen repeatedly, ten times or more. The chain couples TRBV29-1 to TRBJ2-5, with 7 bases identical to TRBD1. This CDR3 has 13 residues. The ends lost 6 bases at V and 5 bases at J; junction bases unmatched: 9. Germline lookup yields CDR1 SQVTM and CDR2 ANQGSEA. The CDR3 bases are TGCAGCGTGAGGGAACAGGGGTCGGAGACCCAGTACTTC. It codes for CSVREQGSETQYF.

The sample holds a few counts of this clonotype. Possible read error: a much larger clone is one base away. The rearrangement links TRBV12-3 or TRBV12-4 to TRBJ1-1; TRBD1 might be the D (5 bases). There are 11 residues in the CDR3. V was clipped by 3 bases and J by 7 bases, with 6 bases between them. The CDR3 spells CASSLTVEAFF. CDR3 coding DNA: TGTGCCAGCAGTTTGACAGTTGAAGCTTTCTTT.

This clonotype was detected a few times. The genes are TRBV5-1 and TRBJ2-7, with D unclear. There are 13 residues in the CDR3. The germline V gene encodes CDR1 SGHRS and CDR2 YFSETQ. The V end lost 4 bases, the J end lost 3 bases, and 11 bases lay between the germline ends. The DNA of the CDR3 is TGCGCCAGCAGCCAAAATCCGTACTACGAGCAGTACTTC. Its protein is CASSQNPYYEQYF. Together with reference TRBV5-1 and TRBJ2-7, the CDR3 gives the full variable domain: KAGVTQTPRYLIKTRGQQVTLSCSPISGHRSVSWYQQTPGQGLQFLFEYFSETQRNKGNFPGRFSGRQFSNSRSEMNVSTLELGDSALYLCASSQNPYYEQYFGPGTRLTVT.

The gene calls are TRBV3-1 and TRBJ2-7; D may be TRBD1 (5 bases). Germline V gene sequence: CDR1 LGHDT, CDR2 YNNKEL (reference sequence). This CDR3 comprises 11 residues. The V gene lost 6 bases and the J gene lost 6 bases, with 9 bases spanning the gap. The CDR3 reads CASRGLSEQYF. The CDR3 coding sequence is TGTGCCAGCAGGGGGCTGAGCGAGCAGTACTTC.

This clonotype was counted at least ten times. Its ends do not fully match the called genes, so a read error is possible. This chain joins TRBV11-3 and TRBJ1-2; 10 bases align to TRBD1. Germline CDR1 is SGHNT and CDR2 is YENEEA. The length of the CDR3 is 13 residues. CDR3 bases: TGTGCCAGCAGCCTAGACAGGGGGCCTGGCTACACCTTC. It translates to CASSLDRGPGYTF.

This clonotype was seen at least ten times. The chain has TRBV12-3 or TRBV12-4 and TRBJ2-5; perhaps TRBD2 as D (7 bases). V lost 6 bases, J lost 5 bases, and 28 bases lay in between. The CDR3 runs to 18 residues. The CDR3 loop is CASRPRLGGGPGAETQYF. CDR3 in DNA: TGTGCCAGCAGACCCAGACTTGGGGGGGGCCCTGGGGCGGAGACCCAGTACTTC.

This clonotype was seen many times. The rearrangement joins TRBV12-3 or TRBV12-4 to TRBJ1-1; D unclear. The CDR3 contains 14 residues. The V end was cut by 6 bases, the J end by 1 base, with 12 bases between. This chain's CDR3 is CASSLLLGNTEAFF. DNA for the CDR3: TGTGCCAGCAGCCTTTTGCTGGGGAACACTGAAGCTTTCTTT.

The sample holds many counts of this clonotype. J is TRBJ1-3 and V is TRBV12-3 or TRBV12-4; 9 nucleotides align to TRBD1. CDR3 length: 16 amino acids. After removal of 6 bases from V and 3 bases from J, the junction contained 9 bases not matched to a gene. In DNA, the CDR3 is TGTGCCAGCAGGCGGACACAGGGGGCGCATGGAAACACCATATATTTT. This encodes CASRRTQGAHGNTIYF.

This clonotype has at least ten counts. The rearrangement joins TRBV6-5 to TRBJ2-5; D is possibly TRBD1 or TRBD2 (5 bases each). The germline V gene has CDR1 MNHEY and CDR2 SVGAGI. Trimming removed 6 bases from V and 3 bases from J, with 11 bases in between. The CDR3 sequence is 13 residues long. CDR3 nucleotide sequence: TGTGCCAGCAGCCTCGGGGCCAAAGAGACCCAGTACTTC. Its protein product is CASSLGAKETQYF.

There are many counts of this clonotype. The chain recombines TRBV13 with TRBJ1-5; D possibly corresponds to TRBD1 (5 bases). With 5 bases removed from V and 2 bases from J, the gap between germline ends came to 10 bases. The CDR3 has 14 amino acids. Germline V gene sequence: CDR1 PRHDT, CDR2 FYEKMQ (reference sequence). The CDR3 sequence: CASSRGLGNQPQHF. CDR3 nucleotide sequence: TGTGCCAGCAGCCGGGGGTTAGGCAATCAGCCCCAGCATTTT.

Turning to this clonotype: This could be a read error, since a much larger clone is one nucleotide away. The rearrangement joins TRBV19 to TRBJ1-1; TRBD1 matches at 9 bases. This CDR3 contains 14 residues. J lost 5 bases, V lost 8 bases, and 9 bases had no gene match. CDR1 LNHDA and CDR2 SQIVND come from the germline V gene (reference sequence). The CDR3, as DNA: TGTGCCAGTGGGCACAGGGGGCTGGGGACTGAAGCTTTCTTT. Translated, it gives CASGHRGLGTEAFF.

This clonotype was found many times. The chain links TRBV6-5 to TRBJ2-7; D is unresolved. This CDR3 region has 12 residues. The V and J ends lost 7 bases and 2 bases respectively, with 9 bases between them. Germline CDR1 is MNHEY and CDR2 is SVGAGI. The CDR3 reads CASTSSPYEQYF. In nucleotides, the CDR3 is TGTGCCAGCACCTCCAGTCCCTACGAGCAGTACTTC.

This clonotype was seen ten or more times. DNA for the CDR3: TGTGCCAGCAGTTTCTTTCAGGCCGGGGAGCTGTTTTTT. This translates into CASSFFQAGELFF. This chain joins TRBV12-3 or TRBV12-4 and TRBJ2-2; D unclear. The CDR3 runs 13 residues. Trimming took 3 bases from V and 6 from J, leaving 8 bases between them.

This chain connects TRBV12-3 or TRBV12-4 to TRBJ2-2; TRBD2 matches 10 bases. The CDR3 is made up of 14 amino acids. After removal of 7 bases from V and 6 bases from J, the junction contained 5 bases not matched to a gene. The CDR3 nucleotides read TGTGCCAGCACCGGCACTAGCGGGGCCGGGGAGCTGTTTTTT. Protein sequence: CASTGTSGAGELFF.

This clonotype was seen repeatedly, ten times or more. The chain recombines TRBV7-3 with TRBJ1-1; the D gene is possibly TRBD1 (5 bases). Germline CDR1 SGHTA, CDR2 FQGTGA. The CDR3 contains 16 residues. The ends were cut back, 5 bases at V and 1 base at J, with 17 bases in the middle. CDR3 in amino acids: CASSPGGVQGNTEAFF. CDR3 nucleotides: TGTGCCAGCAGCCCCGGGGGGGTGCAGGGGAACACTGAAGCTTTCTTT.

The chain couples TRBV28 to TRBJ2-5, with D unresolved. CDR3 length: 12 amino acids. Per germline, CDR1 MDHEN and CDR2 SYDVKM. The V end was cut by 3 bases, the J end by 5 bases, with 7 bases between. CDR3 nucleotides: TGTGCCAGCAGTTTCGGTAGGGAGACCCAGTACTTC. Its protein is CASSFGRETQYF. Full variable domain (outside the CDR3, taken from reference TRBV28 and TRBJ2-5): DVKVTQSSRYLVKRTGEKVFLECVQDMDHENMFWYRQDPGLGLRLIYFSYDVKMKEKGDIPEGYSVSREKKERFSLILESASTNQTSMYLCASSFGRETQYFGPGTRLLVL.

This clonotype has just a few counts. The J gene is TRBJ1-2, the V gene TRBV29-1; the match to TRBD1 covers 10 bases. Germline lookup yields CDR1 SQVTM and CDR2 ANQGSEA. This CDR3 has 15 residues. V lost 7 bases to trimming and J lost 5 bases; unmatched junction nucleotides: 13. The CDR3 is CSAPGPGTGEYGYTF. DNA of the CDR3: TGCAGCGCCCCGGGTCCCGGGACAGGGGAATATGGCTACACCTTC.

J is TRBJ2-4 and V is TRBV7-9; D is possibly TRBD1 (5 bases). Trimming pared 2 bases from V and 9 bases from J, leaving 23 bases between. Germline V gene lookup returns CDR1 SEHNR and CDR2 FQNEAQ (reference sequence). The CDR3 is 17 amino acids. The CDR3 DNA reads as TGTGCCAGCAGCTTACAGGTCCCCGGGTCAGGGAACGTCATTCAGTACTTC. Translating it yields CASSLQVPGSGNVIQYF.

The sample holds many counts of this clonotype. The chain carries TRBV14 and TRBJ2-2; maybe TRBD2 (5 bases). CDR1 is SGHDN, CDR2 FVKESK, per germline. The CDR3 is 17 amino acids. Trimming took off 4 bases at V and 1 base at J, with 16 bases between the two ends. The CDR3 reads CASSRRAGAGNTGELFF. CDR3 DNA sequence: TGTGCCAGCAGCCGACGAGCTGGTGCGGGGAACACCGGGGAGCTGTTTTTT.

This clonotype occurred once. V and J are TRBV5-1 and TRBJ1-2, with D unclear. This CDR3 spans 11 amino acids. The germline CDR1 and CDR2 sequences are SGHRS and YFSETQ. V was trimmed by 6 bases and J by 4 bases, leaving 7 bases between them. DNA for the CDR3: TGCGCCAGCAACGCCGGCTATGGCTACACCTTC. Encoded protein: CASNAGYGYTF.

This clonotype was recorded at least ten times. The gene calls are TRBV14 and TRBJ2-7, with 12 bases that match TRBD1. Per germline, CDR1 SGHDN and CDR2 FVKESK. The CDR3 has 14 residues. Trimming cost V 3 bases and J 5 bases; bases outside gene matches: 2. The CDR3 loop reads CASSQGTGGDEQYF. DNA for the CDR3: TGTGCCAGCAGCCAGGGGACAGGGGGCGACGAGCAGTACTTC.

This clonotype was recorded many times. The gene calls are TRBV29-1 and TRBJ2-5, with D possibly being TRBD1 (5 bases). The CDR3 contains 12 residues. Trimming stripped 4 bases from V and 5 bases from J, with 11 bases between. Germline CDR1 is SQVTM and CDR2 is ANQGSEA. The CDR3 protein is CSVGRGGETQYF. The CDR3 coding sequence is TGCAGCGTTGGAAGGGGTGGGGAGACCCAGTACTTC.

This clonotype came up many times. CDR3 nucleotides: TGTGCCAGCAGTCTGGACAGGGCCCCCGGGGAGCTGTTTTTT. This sequence encodes CASSLDRAPGELFF. The chain is built from TRBV12-3 or TRBV12-4 and TRBJ2-2; TRBD1 aligns across 8 bases. The CDR3 is 14 amino acids. The junction had 5 bases not matched to a gene; V was cut back by 5 bases and J by 6 bases.

This clonotype was detected ten times or more. The rearrangement uses TRBV10-3 and TRBJ2-7; a possible D gene is TRBD1 (6 bases). Germline V gene data show CDR1 as ENHRY and CDR2 as SYGVKD. With 6 bases removed from V and 2 bases from J, the gap between germline ends came to 14 bases. CDR3 length: 14 residues. DNA of the CDR3: TGTGCCATCAGGCTACAGGGACCAACCTACGAGCAGTACTTC. It translates to CAIRLQGPTYEQYF.

A few counts support this clonotype. The chain links TRBV29-1 to TRBJ2-5; 8 bases map to TRBD1. The germline CDR1 and CDR2 sequences are SQVTM and ANQGSEA. V lost 0 bases to trimming and J lost 5 bases; unmatched junction nucleotides: 14. This CDR3 is 17 amino acids long. In DNA form, the CDR3 reads TGCAGCGTTGAAGATCTTCGCGAGACAGGGGATGGGGAGACCCAGTACTTC. It codes for CSVEDLRETGDGETQYF.

The sample holds many counts of this clonotype. The V and J genes are TRBV6-2 or TRBV6-3 and TRBJ1-5, with a tentative D call TRBD1 (5 bases). Germline CDR1 reads MNHEY; CDR2 reads SVGEGT. This CDR3 comprises 14 residues. The V gene lost 7 bases and the J gene lost 0 bases, with 10 bases spanning the gap. CDR3 in DNA: TGTGCCAGCACTGGGGGAAATAGCAATCAGCCCCAGCATTTT. It translates to CASTGGNSNQPQHF.

This clonotype was observed at least ten times. V gene TRBV19 combines with J gene TRBJ1-1, with a possible D match to TRBD1 (6 bases). V was cut by 6 bases and J by 3 bases, with 17 bases left in between. The CDR3 is 15 residues long. Per germline, CDR1 LNHDA and CDR2 SQIVND (reference sequence). CDR3: CASSPAGAGHTEAFF. The CDR3 nucleotides read TGTGCCAGTAGCCCCGCAGGGGCTGGGCACACTGAAGCTTTCTTT.